One and the same sample provided the 6 T cell receptor beta chains below, sequenced in a study of CD8 T cells in Susac syndrome. Reverse transcription of about 0.45 to 1 ug RNA used random hexamers. MiXCR was run by TCRdb on the immunoSEQ multiplex PCR reads, yielding one entry per CDR3 protein. The table lists fewer than 200,000 distinct CDR3 sequences, 85% to 95% of them singletons. Sequencing was done on a sample of CD4+ T cells from PBMCs. Receptors originate from a human donor in good health.

The chain uses TRBV19 and TRBJ1-1, with D unclear. The ends were cut back, 5 bases at V and 6 bases at J, with 10 bases in the middle. Germline CDR1 and CDR2: LNHDA and SQIVND (reference sequence). The CDR3 extends over 12 amino acids. Written as DNA, the CDR3 is TGTGCCAGTAGTCCACGGATCCCTGAAGCTTTCTTT. This translates into CASSPRIPEAFF.

The rearrangement joins TRBV11-2 to TRBJ2-3; D gene unclear. CDR3 length: 15 residues. Germline assignment: CDR1 SGHAT and CDR2 FQNNGV. Trimming stripped 7 bases from V and 1 base from J, with 15 bases between. CDR3 DNA: TGTGCCAGCACCTTCCGTGTCGTAGGCACAGATACGCAGTATTTT. It yields the protein CASTFRVVGTDTQYF.

The chain employs TRBV24-1 and TRBJ2-1; 14 nucleotides align to TRBD2. V lost 6 bases, J lost 8 bases, and 8 bases stayed unmatched. Germline V gene sequence: CDR1 KGHDR, CDR2 SFDVKD. This CDR3 comprises 16 residues. The CDR3, as DNA: TGTGCCACCAGTCTGCGGACTAGCGGGAGGTTTGATGAGCAGTTCTTC. Translated: CATSLRTSGRFDEQFF.

The chain joins TRBV20-1 to TRBJ1-2; the D gene is possibly TRBD1 (5 bases). This CDR3 contains 13 residues. Looked up from germline, CDR1 is DFQATT and CDR2 is SNEGSKA (reference sequence). V lost 0 bases and J 6 bases, leaving 11 bases between the germline ends. In DNA, the CDR3 is TGCAGTGCTAGAGATGTGACAGTCGATGGCTACACCTTC. Its translation is CSARDVTVDGYTF.

The chain combines TRBV27 with TRBJ2-7, with 10 bases fitting TRBD1. V shed 7 bases and J 6 bases; nucleotides not matched to a gene: 6. CDR3 size: 13 residues. Germline CDR1 is MNHEY and CDR2 is SMNVEV (reference sequence). The CDR3 is CASTGTGVSEQYF. CDR3 in DNA: TGTGCCAGCACTGGGACAGGGGTGAGCGAGCAGTACTTC.

This sequence joins TRBV29-1 and TRBJ1-1; the D gene is possibly TRBD1 (6 bases). Trimming left V 2 bases short and J 3 bases short, with 16 bases between. Germline CDR1 SQVTM, CDR2 ANQGSEA. This CDR3 has 15 residues. Here the CDR3 DNA reads TGCAGCGTTGAATATTCGGGGGCGCTAGACACTGAAGCTTTCTTT. Protein sequence: CSVEYSGALDTEAFF.